This T cell receptor beta chain came from a study of T cells in Graves' hyperthyroidism and ophthalmopathy. Regarding the study as a whole: The model anticipated ophthalmopathy a median approximately six months pre-onset.

This clonotype showed up many times. Its antigen is unknown. Trimming took 4 bases from V and 2 from J, leaving 8 bases between them. This CDR3 has 14 amino acids. Germline V gene data show CDR1 as SGHAT and CDR2 as FQNNGV. From RNA transcripts, TCR beta CDR3 regions were amplified. During a first-round RT-PCR of the TCR CDR3, the HTBI primer set was used. MiXCR, applied by TCRdb to the multiplex PCR reads, yields one record per CDR3 protein. The sample yields 400,000 to 450,000 distinct CDR3 sequences, approximately 15% seen once. Disease duration was under 3 months in the ophthalmopathy patients, who also had a Clinical Activity Score of at least 3 and a NOSPECS grade of at least 4. Uncontrolled infection, other autoimmune disease, pregnancy and lactation each barred patients from inclusion. PBMCs were collected from a 10 ml volume of fresh peripheral blood.

The clonotype was recovered from a man in his late teens or twenties with Graves' ophthalmopathy. Sequencing input: blood. The rearrangement links TRBV11-2 to TRBJ2-2; D uncertain. The CDR3 protein is CASSWRHNTGELFF. The CDR3 DNA reads as TGTGCCAGCAGCTGGCGACACAACACCGGGGAGCTGTTTTTT.